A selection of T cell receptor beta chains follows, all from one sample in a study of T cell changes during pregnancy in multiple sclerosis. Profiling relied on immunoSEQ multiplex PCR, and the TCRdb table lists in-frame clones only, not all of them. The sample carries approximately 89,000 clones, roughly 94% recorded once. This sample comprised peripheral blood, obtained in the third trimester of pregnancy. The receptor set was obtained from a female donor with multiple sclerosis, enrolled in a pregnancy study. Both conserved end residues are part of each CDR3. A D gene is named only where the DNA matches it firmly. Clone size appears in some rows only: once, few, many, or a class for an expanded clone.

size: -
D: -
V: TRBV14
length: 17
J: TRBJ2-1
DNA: TGTGCCAGCAGCCAACTCTTCTCTCGGTCCAACGACAATGAGCAGTTCTTC
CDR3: CASSQLFSRSNDNEQFF

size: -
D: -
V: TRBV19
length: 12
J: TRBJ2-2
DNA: TGTGCCAGTAAAAGGGAGATCGGGGAGCTGTTTTTT
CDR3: CASKREIGELFF

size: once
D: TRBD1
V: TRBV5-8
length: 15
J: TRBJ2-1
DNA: TGTGCCAGCAGCTTTGGGACAGGGTATTACAATGAGCAGTTCTTC
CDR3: CASSFGTGYYNEQFF

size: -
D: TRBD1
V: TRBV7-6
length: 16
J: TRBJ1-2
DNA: TGTGCCAGCAGCTTAGCGGGGACAGGATTGGGGGATGGCTACACCTTC
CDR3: CASSLAGTGLGDGYTF

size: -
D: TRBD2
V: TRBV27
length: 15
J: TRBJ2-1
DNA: TGTGCCAGCAGGACGGGACCTAGCGGGAGGAATGAGCAGTTCTTC
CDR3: CASRTGPSGRNEQFF

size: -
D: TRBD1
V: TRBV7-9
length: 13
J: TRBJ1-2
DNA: TGTGCCAGCAGCTCCCGACAGGGGTATGGCTACACCTTC
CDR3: CASSSRQGYGYTF

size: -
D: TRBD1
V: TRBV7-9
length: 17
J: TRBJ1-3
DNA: TGTGCCAGCAGCTTAGGCGGGACCGGGACAGGGTTTAACACCATATATTTT
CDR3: CASSLGGTGTGFNTIYF

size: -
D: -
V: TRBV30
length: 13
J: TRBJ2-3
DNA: TGTGCCTGGGGCGGGGTTGCCACAGATACGCAGTATTTT
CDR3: CAWGGVATDTQYF

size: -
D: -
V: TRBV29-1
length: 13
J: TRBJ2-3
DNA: TGCAGCGTTGGGGCGGGCGCCGGAGATACGCAGTATTTT
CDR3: CSVGAGAGDTQYF

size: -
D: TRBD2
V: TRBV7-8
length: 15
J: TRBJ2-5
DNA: TGTGCCAGCAGCTTCAGCGGGAGGTTGGGAGAGACCCAGTACTTC
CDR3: CASSFSGRLGETQYF

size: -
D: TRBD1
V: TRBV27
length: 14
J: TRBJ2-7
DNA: TGTGCCAGCAGTAAAGGACAGGGGAACTACGAGCAGTACTTC
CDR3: CASSKGQGNYEQYF

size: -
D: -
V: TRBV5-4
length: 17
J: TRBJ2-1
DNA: TGTGCCAGCAGCCGTGGTGGGGCAGGAAGCTCCTACAATGAGCAGTTCTTC
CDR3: CASSRGGAGSSYNEQFF

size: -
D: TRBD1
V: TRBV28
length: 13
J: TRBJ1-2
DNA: TGTGCCAGCAGTTTGACAGGGGCCCTCGGCTACACCTTC
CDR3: CASSLTGALGYTF

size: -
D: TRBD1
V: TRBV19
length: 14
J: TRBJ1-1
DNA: TGTGCCAGTAGACTCGGGGGCAGGGGGCGCGGAGCTTTCTTT
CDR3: CASRLGGRGRGAFF

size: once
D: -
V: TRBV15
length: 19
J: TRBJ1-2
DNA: TGTGCCACCAGCAGAGATTGGGTGGCAGGGGCCTACCCGGACTATGGCTACACCTTC
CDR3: CATSRDWVAGAYPDYGYTF

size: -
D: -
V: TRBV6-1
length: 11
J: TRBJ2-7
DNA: TGTGTCAAGCGGCCCACCTACGAGCAGTACTTC
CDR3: CVKRPTYEQYF

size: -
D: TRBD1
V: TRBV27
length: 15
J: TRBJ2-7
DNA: TGTGCCAGCAGTCCTCCGGGACAGAACCTCCACGAGCAGTACTTC
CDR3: CASSPPGQNLHEQYF

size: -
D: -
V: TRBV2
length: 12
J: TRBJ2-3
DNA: TGTGCCAGCAAAGGTGTGACTAGTCCTCAGTATTTT
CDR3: CASKGVTSPQYF

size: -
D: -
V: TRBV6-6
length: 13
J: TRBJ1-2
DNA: TGTGCCAGCAGTCCACGGGAAGCGGGAGGCTACACCTTC
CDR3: CASSPREAGGYTF

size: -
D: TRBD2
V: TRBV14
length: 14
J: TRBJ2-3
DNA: TGTGCCAGCTTGGGTAGCGGGACCACAGATACGCAGTATTTT
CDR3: CASLGSGTTDTQYF

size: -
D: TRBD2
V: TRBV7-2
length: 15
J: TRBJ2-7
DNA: TGTGCCAGCAGCTTAGGAACTAGCGGGGGCTACGAGCAGTACTTC
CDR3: CASSLGTSGGYEQYF

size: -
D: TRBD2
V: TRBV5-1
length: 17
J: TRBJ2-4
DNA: TGCGCCAGCAAAGGAACTAGCGGGATACTAGCCAAAAACATTCAGTACTTC
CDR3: CASKGTSGILAKNIQYF

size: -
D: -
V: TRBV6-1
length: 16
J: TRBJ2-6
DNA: TGTGCCAGCAGTGAAGGGCCAGGGGCTGGGGCCAACGTCCTGACTTTC
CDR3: CASSEGPGAGANVLTF

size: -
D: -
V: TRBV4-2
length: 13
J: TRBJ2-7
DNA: TGTGCCAGCAGCCAAGGGACTACCTACGAGCAGTACTTC
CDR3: CASSQGTTYEQYF

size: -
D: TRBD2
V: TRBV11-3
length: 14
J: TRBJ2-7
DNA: TGTGCCAGCAGCCCCCGGGGGGGGTCCTACGAGCAGTACTTC
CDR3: CASSPRGGSYEQYF

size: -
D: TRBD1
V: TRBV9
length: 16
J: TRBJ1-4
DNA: TGTGCCAGCAGCGGCCCCCCGGGACAGGGGGATGAAAAACTGTTTTTT
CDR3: CASSGPPGQGDEKLFF

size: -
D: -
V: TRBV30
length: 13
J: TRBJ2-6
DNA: TGTGCCTGGAGTCCCGCTGGGGCCAACGTCCTGACTTTC
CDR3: CAWSPAGANVLTF

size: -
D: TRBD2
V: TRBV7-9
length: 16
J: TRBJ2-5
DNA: TGTGCCAGCAGCGCAAGACTAGCGGGAGAACGGGAGACCCAGTACTTC
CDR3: CASSARLAGERETQYF

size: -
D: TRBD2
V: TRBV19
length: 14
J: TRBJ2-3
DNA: TGTGCCAGCCGGGGACTCGGGAGGGGAGATACGCAGTATTTT
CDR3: CASRGLGRGDTQYF

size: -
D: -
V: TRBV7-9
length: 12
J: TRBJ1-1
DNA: TGTGCCAGCAGCTTAGGGCACCTTGAAGCTTTCTTT
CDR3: CASSLGHLEAFF

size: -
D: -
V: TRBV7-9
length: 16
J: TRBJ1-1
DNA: TGTGCCAGCAGCTCCGCGAGGGTGAGCGATGCGGATGAAGCTTTCTTT
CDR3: CASSSARVSDADEAFF

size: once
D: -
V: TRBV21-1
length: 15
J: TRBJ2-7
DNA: TGTGCCAGCAGCAAAGGGGGGACAGATTCCTACGAGCAGTACTTC
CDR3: CASSKGGTDSYEQYF

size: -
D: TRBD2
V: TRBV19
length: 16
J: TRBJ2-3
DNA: TGTGCCAGTAGTAACCTAGGGACTAGCGGGAGGGATACGCAGTATTTT
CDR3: CASSNLGTSGRDTQYF

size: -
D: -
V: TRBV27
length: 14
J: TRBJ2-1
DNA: TGTGCCAGCAGTCCCCGGGGGACCTCACGGGAGCAGTTCTTC
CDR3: CASSPRGTSREQFF

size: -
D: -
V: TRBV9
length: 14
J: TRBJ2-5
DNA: TGTGCCAGCAGCGTAGGAGGAAATCAGGAGACCCAGTACTTC
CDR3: CASSVGGNQETQYF

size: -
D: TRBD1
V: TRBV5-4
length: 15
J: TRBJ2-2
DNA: TGTGCCAGCAGCTTGGTGCAGGGGGCCTCCGGGGAGCTGTTTTTT
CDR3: CASSLVQGASGELFF

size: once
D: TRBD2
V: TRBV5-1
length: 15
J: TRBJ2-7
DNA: TGCGCCAGCAGCCCCGGGGGAGGGTCATCCTACGAGCAGTACTTC
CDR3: CASSPGGGSSYEQYF

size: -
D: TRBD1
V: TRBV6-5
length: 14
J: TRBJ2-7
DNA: TGTGCCAGCAGGATGGGACAGGCGCCCTACGAGCAGTACTTC
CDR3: CASRMGQAPYEQYF

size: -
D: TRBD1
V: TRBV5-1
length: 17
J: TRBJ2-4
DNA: TGCGCCAGCAGCTTGGAATACCGCGACAGGGGTAAAAACATTCAGTACTTC
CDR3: CASSLEYRDRGKNIQYF

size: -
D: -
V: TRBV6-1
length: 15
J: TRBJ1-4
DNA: TGTGCCAGCAGTCCAGGACAGTTTAATAATGAAAAACTGTTTTTT
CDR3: CASSPGQFNNEKLFF